This TCR beta chain stems from a study of T cell repertoires in cytomegalovirus infection. The overall study: Well-studied HLA-B-restricted CMV epitopes were used in the study alongside recently identified HLA-C-restricted ones. Indicated by public TCR beta signatures were CMV infection and matching HLA type. Overall study findings and caveats: There were carriers of CMV plus the relevant HLA, and cumulative public TCR beta family frequency identified them. HLA-C-restricted, CMV-specific TCR beta clonotypes were dominant ex vivo.

This clonotype has a handful of counts. Its specificity is not known. Trimming took 0 bases from V and 3 from J, leaving 9 bases between them. The germline V gene has CDR1 MNHNY and CDR2 SVGAGI (reference sequence). The CDR3 has 15 residues. MiXCR, applied by TCRdb to the reads, yields one record per CDR3 protein. The table records about 50,000 distinct CDR3 sequences, roughly a fifth of them present only once. The source material was CD8+ T cells from cultured PBMCs, sampled from culture after CMV antigen stimulation. This receptor was taken from a human donor in good health (CMV status not recorded). Some clones in this sample may be carry-over from other donors' samples. The chain uses TRBV6-6 and TRBJ1-5; a weak D match, TRBD1 (6 bases). CDR3: CASSYSRDNNQPQHF. Here the CDR3 DNA reads TGTGCCAGCAGTTACTCCCGGGACAACAATCAGCCCCAGCATTTT.